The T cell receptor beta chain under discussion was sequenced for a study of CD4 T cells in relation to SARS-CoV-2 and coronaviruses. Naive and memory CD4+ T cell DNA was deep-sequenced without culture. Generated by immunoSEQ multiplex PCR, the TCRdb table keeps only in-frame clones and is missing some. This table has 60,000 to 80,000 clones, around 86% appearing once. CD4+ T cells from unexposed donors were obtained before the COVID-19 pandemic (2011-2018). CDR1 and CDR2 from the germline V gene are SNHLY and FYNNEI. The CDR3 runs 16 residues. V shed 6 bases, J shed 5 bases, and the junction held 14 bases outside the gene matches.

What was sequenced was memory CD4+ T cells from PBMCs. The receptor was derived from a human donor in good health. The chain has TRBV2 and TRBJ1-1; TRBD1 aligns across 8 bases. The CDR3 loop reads CASSGNLIRGRTEAFF. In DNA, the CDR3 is TGTGCCAGCAGCGGAAACTTAATCAGGGGGCGAACTGAAGCTTTCTTT.